This T cell receptor (beta chain) was identified in a study of T cells after posttransplantation cyclophosphamide. Assay used: immunoSEQ multiplex PCR; TCRdb lists only in-frame clones, some missing. The sample has 15,000 to 20,000 clones, around 87% seen once; the top ten hold more than 5.5%. The CDR3 is 16 amino acids. V shed 5 bases, J shed 0 bases, and the junction held 8 bases outside the gene matches. CDR1 is SGHVS, CDR2 FQNEAQ, per germline. The study's findings and limits: Donor CD8+ memory clones often dominated recipient blood repertoires at later times. Recipient CMV seropositivity and CMV reactivation strongly tracked TRB clonality.

As for this clone: The antigen remains unidentified.

Treatment was busulfan-fludarabine conditioning, a marrow graft, and cyclophosphamide on days +3 and +4. This chain links TRBV7-8 with TRBJ2-7; 9 bases fit TRBD2. Sample: PBMCs, taken after allogeneic stem cell transplant with posttransplant cyclophosphamide. This receptor was taken from a female patient aged 40-49 years who received an allogeneic stem cell transplant from a related donor, was CMV-positive, and had no GVHD. Some of the T cells might come from the graft donor. CDR3 nucleotides: TGTGCCAGCAGCCCCGGTAGCGGGAGAGCCTCCTACGAGCAGTACTTC. This translates into CASSPGSGRASYEQYF.